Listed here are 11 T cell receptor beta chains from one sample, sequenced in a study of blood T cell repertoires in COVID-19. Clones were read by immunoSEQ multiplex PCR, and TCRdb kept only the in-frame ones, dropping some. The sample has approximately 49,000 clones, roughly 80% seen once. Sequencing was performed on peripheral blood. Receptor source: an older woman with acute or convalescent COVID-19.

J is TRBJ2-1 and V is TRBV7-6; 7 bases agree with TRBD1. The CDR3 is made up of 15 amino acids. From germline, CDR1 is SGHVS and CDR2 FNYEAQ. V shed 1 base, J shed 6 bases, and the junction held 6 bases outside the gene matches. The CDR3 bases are TGTGCCAGCAGCTTAGACAGGGGACGGTCCAATGAGCAGTTCTTC. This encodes CASSLDRGRSNEQFF. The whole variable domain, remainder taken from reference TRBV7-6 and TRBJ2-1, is GAGVSQSPRYKVTKRGQDVALRCDPISGHVSLYWYRQALGQGPEFLTYFNYEAQQDKSGLPNDRFSAERPEGSISTLTIQRTEQRDSAMYRCASSLDRGRSNEQFFGPGTRLTVL.

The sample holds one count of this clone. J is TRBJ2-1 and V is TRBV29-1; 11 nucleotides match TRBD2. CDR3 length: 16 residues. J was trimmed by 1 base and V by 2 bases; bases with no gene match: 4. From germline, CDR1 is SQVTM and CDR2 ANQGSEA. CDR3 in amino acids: CSVELGLAASYNEQFF. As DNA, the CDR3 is TGCAGCGTTGAACTGGGACTAGCGGCATCCTACAATGAGCAGTTCTTC.

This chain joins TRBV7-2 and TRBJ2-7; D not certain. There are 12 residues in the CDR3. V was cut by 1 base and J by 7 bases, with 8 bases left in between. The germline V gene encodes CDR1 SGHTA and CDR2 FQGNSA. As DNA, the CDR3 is TGTGCCAGCAGCTTAGACTCCCGAGAGCAGTACTTC. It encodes CASSLDSREQYF.

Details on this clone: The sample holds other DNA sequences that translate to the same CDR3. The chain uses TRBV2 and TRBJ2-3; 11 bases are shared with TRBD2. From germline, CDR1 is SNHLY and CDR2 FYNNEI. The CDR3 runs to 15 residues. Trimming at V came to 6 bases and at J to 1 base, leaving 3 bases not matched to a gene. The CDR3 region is CASSGLAGGTDTQYF. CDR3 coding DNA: TGTGCCAGCAGCGGACTAGCGGGCGGCACAGATACGCAGTATTTT.

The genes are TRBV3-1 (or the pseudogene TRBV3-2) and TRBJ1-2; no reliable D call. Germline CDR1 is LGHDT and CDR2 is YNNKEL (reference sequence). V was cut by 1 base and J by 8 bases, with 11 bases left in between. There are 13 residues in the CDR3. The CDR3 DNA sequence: TGTGCCAGCAGCCAAGTCGAGGGCGGGGGCTACACCTTC. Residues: CASSQVEGGGYTF.

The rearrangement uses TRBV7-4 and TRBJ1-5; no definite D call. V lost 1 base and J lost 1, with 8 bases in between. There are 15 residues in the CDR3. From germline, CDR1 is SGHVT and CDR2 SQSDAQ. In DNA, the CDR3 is TGTGCCAGCAGCTTAGAGGGCGGGAGCAATCAGCCCCAGCATTTT. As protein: CASSLEGGSNQPQHF. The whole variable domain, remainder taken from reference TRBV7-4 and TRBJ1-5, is GAGVSQSPRYKVAKRGRDVALRCDSISGHVTLYWYRQTLGQGSEVLTYSQSDAQRDKSGRPSGRFSAERPERSVSTLKIQRTEQGDSAVYLCASSLEGGSNQPQHFGDGTRLSIL.

In DNA form, the CDR3 reads TGTGCCAGCAGGGGACAGGGGGTTGGGAATCAGCCCCAGCATTTT. It is translated as CASRGQGVGNQPQHF. The V gene is TRBV2, the J gene TRBJ1-5, with 11 bases lining up with TRBD1. This CDR3 contains 15 residues. After removal of 6 bases from V and 4 bases from J, the junction contained 5 bases not matched to a gene. Germline V CDR1 and CDR2: SNHLY, FYNNEI.

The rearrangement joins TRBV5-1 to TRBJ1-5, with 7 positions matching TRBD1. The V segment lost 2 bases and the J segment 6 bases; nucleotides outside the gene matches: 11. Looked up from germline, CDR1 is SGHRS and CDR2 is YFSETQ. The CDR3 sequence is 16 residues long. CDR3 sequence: CASSFGQAGGGQPQHF. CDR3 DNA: TGCGCCAGCAGCTTTGGACAGGCCGGAGGGGGTCAGCCCCAGCATTTT.

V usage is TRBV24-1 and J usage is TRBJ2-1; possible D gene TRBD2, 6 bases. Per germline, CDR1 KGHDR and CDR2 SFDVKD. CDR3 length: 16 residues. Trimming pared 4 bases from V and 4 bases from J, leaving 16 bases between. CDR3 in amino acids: CATSDPTGTVYNEQFF. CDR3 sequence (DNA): TGTGCCACCAGTGACCCAACCGGGACTGTTTACAATGAGCAGTTCTTC.

As DNA, the CDR3 is TGTGCCAGTAGTATGGGAGGGGTAGTGACCCAGTACTTC. The encoded protein is CASSMGGVVTQYF. The chain employs TRBV19 and TRBJ2-5, with 7 bases that match TRBD2. The germline gives CDR1 LNHDA, CDR2 SQIVND (reference sequence). Unmatched junction bases numbered 5, after V lost 3 bases and J lost 7 bases. The CDR3 length is 13 residues. The complete variable domain, with remaining parts taken from reference TRBV19 and TRBJ2-5, reads DGGITQSPKYLFRKEGQNVTLSCEQNLNHDAMYWYRQDPGQGLRLIYYSQIVNDFQKGDIAEGYSVSREKKESFPLTVTSAQKNPTAFYLCASSMGGVVTQYFGPGTRLLVL.

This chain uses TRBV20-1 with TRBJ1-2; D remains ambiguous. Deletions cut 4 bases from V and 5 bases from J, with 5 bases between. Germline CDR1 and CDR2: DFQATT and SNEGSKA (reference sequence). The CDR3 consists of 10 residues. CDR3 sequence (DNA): TGCAGTGCTACTTCGTATGGCTACACCTTC. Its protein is CSATSYGYTF.